This T cell receptor (beta chain) was recovered during a study of blood T cell repertoires in COVID-19. Study-level information: Both acute and convalescent COVID-19 samples were obtained from the United States, Italy and Spain. From T cells, B-cell-depleted T cells, or PBMCs came the material, which was cDNA or gDNA.

Germline V gives CDR1 LGHDT, CDR2 YNNKEL (reference sequence). V shed 4 bases and J shed 6 bases, with 9 bases lying between them. The CDR3 runs to 13 residues. In the source study's methods: Scientists estimated how many nucleated cells there were by amplifying reference gene primers. The protocol was immunoSEQ multiplex PCR, while the TCRdb copy is restricted to in-frame clones and leaves out a portion. That table is the source of V, J and clone size, and D and trimming were worked out from the DNA. This sample carries around 200,000 clones, roughly 78% of them seen once, and the ten largest clones take under 3.5%.

The genes are TRBV3-1 (or the pseudogene TRBV3-2) and TRBJ2-2; D unclear. The material sequenced was peripheral blood. This sequence originates from a woman older than 75 with active or convalescent COVID-19. CDR3 bases: TGTGCCAGCAGCCCAGGCTCGGCCGGGGAGCTGTTTTTT. This encodes CASSPGSAGELFF.